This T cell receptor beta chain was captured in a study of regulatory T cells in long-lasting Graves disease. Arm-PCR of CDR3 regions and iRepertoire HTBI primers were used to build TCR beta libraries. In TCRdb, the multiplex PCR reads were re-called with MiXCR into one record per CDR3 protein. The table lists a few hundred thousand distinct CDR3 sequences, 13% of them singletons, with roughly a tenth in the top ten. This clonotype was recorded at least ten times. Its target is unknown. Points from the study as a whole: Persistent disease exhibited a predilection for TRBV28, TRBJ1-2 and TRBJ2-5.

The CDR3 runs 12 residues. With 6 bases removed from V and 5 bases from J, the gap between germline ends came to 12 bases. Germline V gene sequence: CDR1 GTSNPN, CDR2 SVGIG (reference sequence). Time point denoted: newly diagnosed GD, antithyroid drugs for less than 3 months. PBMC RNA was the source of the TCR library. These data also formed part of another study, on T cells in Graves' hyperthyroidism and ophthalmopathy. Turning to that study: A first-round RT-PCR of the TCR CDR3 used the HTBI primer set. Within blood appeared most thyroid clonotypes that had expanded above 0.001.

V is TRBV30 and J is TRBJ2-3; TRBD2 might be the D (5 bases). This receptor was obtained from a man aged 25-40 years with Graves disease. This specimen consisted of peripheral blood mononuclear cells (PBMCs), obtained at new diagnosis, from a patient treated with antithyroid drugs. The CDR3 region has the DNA TGTGCCTGCCTAACGGCGGGAGATACGCAGTATTTT. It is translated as CACLTAGDTQYF. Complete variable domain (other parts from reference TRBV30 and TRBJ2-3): SQTIHQWPATLVQPVGSPLSLECTVEGTSNPNLYWYRQAAGRGLQLLFYSVGIGQISSEVPQNLSASRPQDRQFILSSKKLLLSDSGFYLCACLTAGDTQYFGPGTRLTVL.